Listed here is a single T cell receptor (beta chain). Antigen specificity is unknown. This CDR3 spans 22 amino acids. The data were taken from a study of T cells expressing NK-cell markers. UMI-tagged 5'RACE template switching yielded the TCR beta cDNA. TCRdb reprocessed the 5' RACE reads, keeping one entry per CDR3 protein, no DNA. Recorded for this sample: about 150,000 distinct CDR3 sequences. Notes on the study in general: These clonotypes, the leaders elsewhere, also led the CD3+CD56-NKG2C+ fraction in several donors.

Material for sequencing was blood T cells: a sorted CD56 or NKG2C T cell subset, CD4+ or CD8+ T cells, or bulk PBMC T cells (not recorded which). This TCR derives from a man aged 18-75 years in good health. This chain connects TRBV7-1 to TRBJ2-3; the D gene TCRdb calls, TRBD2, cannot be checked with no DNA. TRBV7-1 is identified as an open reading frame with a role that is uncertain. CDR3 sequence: CASSSTITGLAGEGTSTDTQYF.